A single sample is the source of the 27 T cell receptor beta chains below, sequenced in a study of PD-L1 blockade in urothelial cancer. Time point indicated: peripheral blood 6 weeks after treatment start. TCRdb's table, derived via immunoSEQ multiplex PCR, lists solely in-frame clones and lacks some. This sample has about 76,000 clones, with less than 95% found just once. The specimen was PBMCs, collected around atezolizumab (anti-PD-L1) treatment. Every receptor here comes from a woman older than 75 with urothelial cancer.

The V and J genes are TRBV28 and TRBJ2-7, with TRBD2 as a possible D gene (6 bases). Deletions cut 3 bases from V and 4 bases from J, with 13 bases between. The CDR3 has 14 amino acids. Germline lookup yields CDR1 MDHEN and CDR2 SYDVKM. The CDR3 sequence: CASSFPGLTYEQYF. CDR3 DNA: TGTGCCAGCAGTTTCCCGGGACTTACATACGAGCAGTACTTC.

This chain joins TRBV14 and TRBJ2-3, with D unresolved. Looked up from germline, CDR1 is SGHDN and CDR2 is FVKESK. There are 14 residues in the CDR3. The V end was cut by 1 base, the J end by 4 bases, with 9 bases between. CDR3 residues: CASSQGGRADTQYF. In DNA, the CDR3 is TGTGCCAGCAGCCAAGGAGGCAGAGCAGATACGCAGTATTTT.

This clone occurred once. The chain links TRBV5-1 to TRBJ1-5; TRBD1 matches at 8 bases. The length of the CDR3 is 14 residues. Germline trimming cut 5 bases from V and 6 bases from J; bases unmatched to any gene: 7. CDR1 and CDR2 from the germline V gene are SGHRS and YFSETQ. This CDR3 reads CASSTGQGTQPQHF. The CDR3 DNA reads as TGCGCCAGCAGTACCGGACAGGGTACTCAGCCCCAGCATTTT.

The chain recombines TRBV5-1 with TRBJ2-1; TRBD2 aligns across 9 bases. The CDR3 runs 17 residues. With 0 bases clipped from V and 0 bases from J, the junction kept 4 bases outside the gene matches. Germline V gene data show CDR1 as SGHRS and CDR2 as YFSETQ. In nucleotides, the CDR3 is TGCGCCAGCAGCTTGGAGGGTAGCGGGAGCTCCTACAATGAGCAGTTCTTC. Residues: CASSLEGSGSSYNEQFF.

The chain employs TRBV13 and TRBJ2-1; 7 nucleotides agree with TRBD2. Germline V gene lookup returns CDR1 PRHDT and CDR2 FYEKMQ (reference sequence). There are 15 residues in the CDR3. V dropped 5 bases and J dropped 7; count of bases not matched to a gene: 11. CDR3 protein: CASSPTRASGNEQFF. CDR3 nucleotide sequence: TGTGCCAGCAGCCCAACCCGGGCTAGCGGTAATGAGCAGTTCTTC.

This rearrangement joins TRBV5-4 to TRBJ2-7, with 11 bases identical to TRBD2. Trimming took 4 bases from V and 0 from J; bases not matched to a gene: 3. The CDR3 length is 15 residues. Germline CDR1 SGHNT, CDR2 YYREEE (reference sequence). The CDR3 here is CASSPTSGSSYEQYF. The CDR3 bases are TGTGCCAGCAGCCCCACTAGCGGGAGCTCCTACGAGCAGTACTTC.

This clone was picked up a small number of times. The V call is TRBV7-9, the J call TRBJ1-5; D may be TRBD1 (5 bases). The CDR3 is made up of 14 amino acids. Germline CDR1 is SEHNR and CDR2 is FQNEAQ (reference sequence). V shed 3 bases and J shed 6 bases, with 12 bases lying between them. The CDR3 DNA follows: TGTGCCAGCAGCTTGGGGGGACTCGCTCAGCCCCAGCATTTT. Translation gives CASSLGGLAQPQHF.

This chain links TRBV19 with TRBJ2-7; a weak D match, TRBD1 (6 bases). The CDR3 has 15 amino acids. V shed 3 bases and J shed 0 bases, with 12 bases lying between them. CDR1 and CDR2 (germline): LNHDA, SQIVND (reference sequence). CDR3 sequence (DNA): TGTGCCAGTAGTATGGCGGACAGCTTCTCCTACGAGCAGTACTTC. Protein: CASSMADSFSYEQYF.

The chain carries TRBV2 and TRBJ1-1; D possibly corresponds to TRBD1 (6 bases). Germline V gene data show CDR1 as SNHLY and CDR2 as FYNNEI. CDR3 length: 14 amino acids. V lost 4 bases to trimming and J lost 3 bases, with 12 bases between them. CDR3: CASSGRGGYTEAFF. The CDR3 DNA sequence: TGTGCCAGCAGTGGGAGGGGGGGCTACACTGAAGCTTTCTTT.

The rearrangement joins TRBV27 to TRBJ1-4; D perhaps matches TRBD1 (6 bases). Trimming pared 6 bases from V and 2 bases from J, leaving 7 bases between. Germline V gene sequence: CDR1 MNHEY, CDR2 SMNVEV (reference sequence). The length of the CDR3 is 13 residues. The CDR3 is CASSQGTNEKLFF. Here the CDR3 DNA reads TGTGCCAGCAGCCAGGGGACTAATGAAAAACTGTTTTTT.

CDR3 sequence: CASLGAGVTGELFF. CDR3 nucleotide sequence: TGCGCCAGCCTGGGGGCAGGGGTCACCGGGGAGCTGTTTTTT. The rearrangement joins TRBV10-2 to TRBJ2-2; tentatively, D is TRBD1 (6 bases). The V end lost 8 bases, the J end lost 4 bases, and 14 bases lay between the germline ends. Germline V gene data show CDR1 as WSHSY and CDR2 as SAAADI. The CDR3 totals 14 residues.

The chain is built from TRBV18 and TRBJ1-5, with TRBD1 as a possible D gene (6 bases). In germline, CDR1 is KGHSH, CDR2 LQKENI. Deletions cut 3 bases from V and 0 bases from J, with 15 bases between. The CDR3 covers 17 residues. The CDR3 coding sequence is TGTGCCAGCTCACCTAGAGGGGGACCCGATAGCAATCAGCCCCAGCATTTT. Its translation is CASSPRGGPDSNQPQHF.

The chain has TRBV4-2 and TRBJ2-1; 8 bases agree with TRBD2. This CDR3 spans 16 amino acids. The V gene's germline CDR1 is LGHNA and CDR2 YNFKEQ. V shed 1 base and J 0 bases; nucleotides not matched to a gene: 2. The CDR3 loop is CASSQAGTSSYNEQFF. The CDR3 DNA follows: TGTGCCAGCAGCCAAGCCGGGACTAGCTCCTACAATGAGCAGTTCTTC.

The chain uses TRBV30 and TRBJ2-3, with 15 bases that match TRBD2. The CDR3 loop spans 17 amino acids. Germline V gives CDR1 GTSNPN, CDR2 SVGIG (reference sequence). V lost 0 bases, J lost 3 bases, and 4 bases stayed unmatched. The CDR3 nucleotides are TGTGCCTGGAGTGTGGGACTAGCGGGAGGAGCAACAGATACGCAGTATTTT. This translates into CAWSVGLAGGATDTQYF.

The V call is TRBV6-8, the J call TRBJ2-2, with D unclear. CDR3 size: 18 residues. Deletions cut 2 bases from V and 6 bases from J, with 22 bases between. The germline CDR1 and CDR2 sequences are MNHGY and SAAAGT. CDR3 loop: CASSYPENPPPHAGELFF. The CDR3 DNA follows: TGTGCCAGCAGTTACCCGGAGAATCCACCACCACACGCCGGGGAGCTGTTTTTT.

The chain joins TRBV5-1 to TRBJ2-3, with 15 positions matching TRBD2. This CDR3 region has 18 residues. Losses at the gene ends were 4 bases for V and 6 bases for J; bases not matched to a gene: 12. Germline V CDR1 and CDR2: SGHRS, YFSETQ. CDR3 nucleotides: TGCGCCAGCAGCCGGGTAACCGGGACTAGCGGGAGGATGGATACGCAGTATTTT. Its translation is CASSRVTGTSGRMDTQYF.

The V call is TRBV7-7, the J call TRBJ2-1; D remains ambiguous. Germline CDR1 reads SSHAT; CDR2 reads FNYEAQ (reference sequence). The V end lost 2 bases, the J end lost 4 bases, and 12 bases lay between the germline ends. This CDR3 contains 15 residues. CDR3 DNA sequence: TGTGCCAGCAGCTTAAGTAGCCTAACATACAATGAGCAGTTCTTC. Translating gives CASSLSSLTYNEQFF.

The genes are TRBV18 and TRBJ1-2; D call uncertain. The CDR3 runs to 13 residues. V shed 6 bases and J shed 6 bases, with 14 bases lying between them. The germline V gene encodes CDR1 KGHSH and CDR2 LQKENI. Here the CDR3 reads CASSTGASHGYTF. The CDR3 DNA sequence: TGTGCCAGCTCGACGGGAGCTAGCCATGGCTACACCTTC.

This chain links TRBV5-1 with TRBJ2-5; TRBD1 matches 11 bases. Germline V gives CDR1 SGHRS, CDR2 YFSETQ. The CDR3 consists of 15 residues. V lost 4 bases, J lost 1 base, and 3 bases stayed unmatched. For the CDR3, the DNA is TGCGCCAGCAGCGGCGGACAGGGGGCCCAAGAGACCCAGTACTTC. Protein sequence: CASSGGQGAQETQYF.

The chain uses TRBV6-6 and TRBJ2-7; D gene unclear. Trimming removed 4 bases from V and 3 bases from J, with 16 bases in between. CDR3 length equals 15 residues. Germline CDR1 MNHNY, CDR2 SVGAGI (reference sequence). The CDR3 sequence is CASSSPTLSNYEQYF. For the CDR3, the DNA is TGTGCCAGCAGTTCCCCTACCCTTAGCAACTACGAGCAGTACTTC.

V and J are TRBV27 and TRBJ2-7, with a possible D match to TRBD2 (6 bases). This CDR3 is 14 amino acids long. Germline V lookup: CDR1 MNHEY, CDR2 SMNVEV (reference sequence). V lost 3 bases, J lost 5 bases, and 14 bases lay in between. The DNA of the CDR3 is TGTGCCAGCAGTTTCTATAGCGGATCGGACGAGCAGTACTTC. Translating it yields CASSFYSGSDEQYF.

This clone was observed a single time. This sequence joins TRBV5-1 and TRBJ2-5; tentative D call: TRBD2 (6 bases). Germline-derived CDR1 and CDR2 are SGHRS and YFSETQ. There are 15 residues in the CDR3. V lost 7 bases and J lost 3, with 19 bases in between. CDR3 loop: CASGGVGSGEETQYF. In DNA, the CDR3 is TGCGCCAGCGGGGGAGTAGGTAGCGGAGAAGAGACCCAGTACTTC.

The chain employs TRBV2 and TRBJ2-2; 9 positions match TRBD1. Per the germline V gene, CDR1 is SNHLY and CDR2 is FYNNEI. CDR3 size: 14 residues. J lost 0 bases, V lost 8 bases, and 1 base had no gene match. The CDR3 region is CASGTGTNTGELFF. The CDR3 DNA follows: TGTGCCAGCGGGACAGGGACGAACACCGGGGAGCTGTTTTTT.

CDR3: CASSPEIAGGTDTQYF. The CDR3 DNA reads TGTGCCAGCTCACCAGAGATAGCGGGAGGCACAGATACGCAGTATTTT. This sequence joins TRBV18 and TRBJ2-3; 9 positions agree with TRBD2. There are 16 residues in the CDR3. The junction had 4 bases not matched to a gene; V was cut back by 2 bases and J by 1 base. Germline CDR1 reads KGHSH; CDR2 reads LQKENI.

The table lists this clone with a count of one. The chain is built from TRBV11-2 and TRBJ1-2, with a tentative D call TRBD1 (5 bases). There are 15 residues in the CDR3. Between the trimmed V and J ends, which lost 6 bases and 7 bases, there was a span of 21 bases. The germline gives CDR1 SGHAT, CDR2 FQNNGV. The CDR3 reads CASSPGLASTGGYTF. The CDR3 DNA sequence: TGTGCCAGCAGTCCGGGACTTGCCTCGACGGGTGGCTACACCTTC.

CDR3 coding DNA: TGTGCCAGCAGCCCACCGGGTTTCTATGGCTACACCTTC. Protein product: CASSPPGFYGYTF. The rearrangement uses TRBV28 and TRBJ1-2; D is uncertain. Trimming stripped 6 bases from V and 4 bases from J, with 12 bases between. The CDR3 spans 13 residues. CDR1 and CDR2 (germline): MDHEN, SYDVKM.

On this clone: The same CDR3 can be traced to other DNA sequences in this sample. This CDR3 is CAWSVWLAGEREQFF. The CDR3 DNA sequence: TGTGCCTGGAGTGTATGGCTAGCGGGAGAACGGGAACAGTTCTTC. The genes are TRBV30 and TRBJ2-1, with 10 bases aligning to TRBD2. CDR1 is GTSNPN and CDR2 is SVGIG in the germline V gene (reference sequence). The CDR3 spans 15 residues. V dropped 0 bases and J dropped 13; count of bases not matched to a gene: 12.